The text below deals with one T cell receptor (beta chain). The authors' processing: Amplifying reference gene primers gave estimates of nucleated cell counts. Some clones are missing from TCRdb's copy, which holds only in-frame ones; the method was immunoSEQ multiplex PCR. V, J and clone size are taken as reported in that table, and D and trimming were inferred from the DNA itself. This sample has about 300,000 clones, with under 90% found just once. This entry comes from a study of blood T cell repertoires in COVID-19. CDR3 length equals 13 residues. Germline V gene data show CDR1 as MGHRA and CDR2 as YSYEKL. Trimming removed 6 bases from V and 8 bases from J; junction bases left unmatched: 7.

The sequence came from a woman between 18 and 29 years old who had recovered from COVID-19. The gene calls are TRBV4-1 and TRBJ2-3, with 8 bases identical to TRBD2. Sequencing was carried out using PBMCs or T cells enriched from blood (not recorded which). CDR3 sequence reads: CASRGTSTGTQYF. In DNA, the CDR3 is TGCGCCAGCAGGGGGACTAGTACTGGTACGCAGTATTTT.